This T cell receptor (beta chain) originates from a study of cytomegalovirus exposure and HLA in healthy donors. General study results and limits: TCR beta sequences numbering roughly 18,000 were associated with HLA alleles at 0.05 false discovery rate in a later analysis.

This PCR relied on a set of 60 Vbeta primers and 13 Jbeta primers. Libraries were prepared by immunoSEQ multiplex PCR; TCRdb keeps only in-frame clonotypes and omits some of them. The sample includes approximately 220,000 clones, over 65% of them seen just once. Points on this clone: Its antigen remains unidentified.

Looked up from germline, CDR1 is KGHSH and CDR2 is LQKENI. CDR3 length: 19 residues. After removal of 1 base from V and 1 base from J, the junction contained 11 bases not matched to a gene. The sequence was obtained from a man aged 18 to 35 in good health and CMV-seronegative. The sequenced material came from PBMCs. The V call is TRBV18, the J call TRBJ2-4; 9 nucleotides agree with TRBD2. Written as DNA, the CDR3 is TGTGCCAGCTCACCACGCCTTGAGGCGGGGGGGGAGGCCAAAAACATTCAGTACTTC. It specifies CASSPRLEAGGEAKNIQYF.